A single sample is the source of the 22 T cell receptor beta chains below, sequenced in a study of cytotoxic CD8 clonotypes in ibrutinib-treated CLL. Some clones are missing from TCRdb's copy, which holds only in-frame ones; the method was immunoSEQ multiplex PCR. The sample contains tens of thousands of clones, roughly 83% of which appear only once. Specimen: PBMCs, collected after 24 months of ibrutinib treatment. These receptors came from a human donor with chronic lymphocytic leukemia.

The V and J genes are TRBV7-2 and TRBJ2-3, with D maybe TRBD2 (7 bases). Per the germline V gene, CDR1 is SGHTA and CDR2 is FQGNSA. V shed 5 bases and J shed 5 bases, with 17 bases lying between them. The CDR3 spans 15 residues. The CDR3 DNA follows: TGTGCCAGCAGCCCCTTCGGGGGAGGGGGAGATACGCAGTATTTT. Translation: CASSPFGGGGDTQYF.

CDR3 sequence: CSVNLGPQPNTEAFF. For the CDR3, the DNA is TGCAGCGTCAATTTAGGTCCACAGCCGAACACTGAAGCTTTCTTT. The chain has TRBV29-1 and TRBJ1-1; the D is unclear. The ends were cut back, 6 bases at V and 1 base at J, with 18 bases in the middle. There are 15 residues in the CDR3. The V gene's germline CDR1 is SQVTM and CDR2 ANQGSEA.

This chain connects TRBV7-3 to TRBJ2-6; 8 bases line up with TRBD1. This CDR3 has 18 amino acids. V was clipped by 3 bases and J by 0 bases; unmatched bases: 7. CDR1 is SGHTA, CDR2 FQGTGA, per germline. In nucleotides, the CDR3 is TGTGCCAGCAGCTTTACAGGGGGAACCCACTCTGGGGCCAACGTCCTGACTTTC. It specifies CASSFTGGTHSGANVLTF.

The rearrangement uses TRBV30 and TRBJ2-1; D remains unclear. V gave up 5 bases and J gave up 7 bases, with 9 bases separating them. The CDR3 runs 11 residues. Germline V CDR1 and CDR2: GTSNPN, SVGIG (reference sequence). The CDR3 loop reads CAWVGLNEQFF. The CDR3 DNA sequence: TGTGCCTGGGTGGGCCTTAATGAGCAGTTCTTC.

The chain combines TRBV10-1 with TRBJ2-1; D not resolved. V was pared by 0 bases and J by 6 bases, with 9 bases between. The V gene's germline CDR1 is WNHNN and CDR2 SYGVQD (reference sequence). The CDR3 runs to 14 residues. CDR3: CASSESIGPNEQFF. The CDR3 region has the DNA TGCGCCAGCAGTGAGTCGATAGGCCCCAATGAGCAGTTCTTC.

The genes are TRBV18 and TRBJ1-1; 9 bases line up with TRBD1. This CDR3 has 15 residues. Germline V CDR1 and CDR2: KGHSH, LQKENI. Losses at the gene ends were 1 base for V and 1 base for J; bases not matched to a gene: 1. The CDR3 coding sequence is TGTGCCAGCTCACCACTGGGACAGGGGAACACTGAAGCTTTCTTT. It translates to CASSPLGQGNTEAFF.

In its sample, this clone was seen a few times. This rearrangement joins TRBV9 to TRBJ1-2, with 8 bases that match TRBD1. Looked up from germline, CDR1 is SGDLS and CDR2 is YYNGEE. With 0 bases clipped from V and 6 bases from J, the junction kept 4 bases outside the gene matches. The CDR3 spans 14 residues. CDR3 region: CASSVEDRANGYTF. The DNA of the CDR3 is TGTGCCAGCAGCGTAGAGGACAGGGCGAATGGCTACACCTTC. Full variable domain (outside the CDR3, taken from reference TRBV9 and TRBJ1-2): DSGVTQTPKHLITATGQRVTLRCSPRSGDLSVYWYQQSLDQGLQFLIQYYNGEERAKGNILERFSAQQFPDLHSELNLSSLELGDSALYFCASSVEDRANGYTFGSGTRLTVV.

The J gene is TRBJ2-7, the V gene TRBV19; D gene unclear. The CDR3 is 14 amino acids. Germline V gene sequence: CDR1 LNHDA, CDR2 SQIVND (reference sequence). With 9 bases removed from V and 6 bases from J, the gap between germline ends came to 21 bases. CDR3 DNA sequence: TGTGCCAGCAGCCCTGGACCCGGAACCCCCGAGCAGTACTTC. Its protein is CASSPGPGTPEQYF.

The V gene is TRBV19, the J gene TRBJ2-7, with 9 nucleotides matching TRBD2. V lost 5 bases to trimming and J lost 5 bases; unmatched junction nucleotides: 10. Germline CDR1 is LNHDA and CDR2 is SQIVND (reference sequence). The length of the CDR3 is 15 residues. For the CDR3, the DNA is TGTGCCAGTAGTCCCCTGGTAGCGGGAGCCGACGAGCAGTACTTC. Translating it yields CASSPLVAGADEQYF.

The chain carries TRBV19 and TRBJ1-2, with 10 positions matching TRBD1. Unmatched junction bases numbered 10, after V lost 7 bases and J lost 8 bases. The germline V gene encodes CDR1 LNHDA and CDR2 SQIVND (reference sequence). The CDR3 length is 14 residues. CDR3 region: CASNPRQGAGGYTF. DNA of the CDR3: TGTGCCAGTAACCCCCGACAGGGGGCAGGGGGCTACACCTTC. The whole variable domain, filled in from reference TRBV19 and TRBJ1-2, reads DGGITQSPKYLFRKEGQNVTLSCEQNLNHDAMYWYRQDPGQGLRLIYYSQIVNDFQKGDIAEGYSVSREKKESFPLTVTSAQKNPTAFYLCASNPRQGAGGYTFGSGTRLTVV.

The chain links TRBV9 to TRBJ1-3, with TRBD1 as a possible D gene (5 bases). The CDR3 consists of 16 residues. The germline V gene encodes CDR1 SGDLS and CDR2 YYNGEE. The V gene lost 2 bases and the J gene lost 0 bases, with 12 bases spanning the gap. The DNA of the CDR3 is TGTGCCAGCAGCGTTGAGGGGTTTAACTCTGGAAACACCATATATTTT. Encoded protein: CASSVEGFNSGNTIYF.

The chain employs TRBV4-3 and TRBJ1-5; D remains ambiguous. V was pared by 0 bases and J by 6 bases, with 9 bases between. The CDR3 is 14 amino acids. Germline lookup yields CDR1 LGHNA and CDR2 YSLEER. The CDR3 loop reads CASSQDLAVQPQHF. CDR3 sequence (DNA): TGCGCCAGCAGCCAAGATTTGGCAGTTCAGCCCCAGCATTTT.

This chain uses TRBV9 with TRBJ2-3; D might be TRBD2 (6 bases). CDR1 is SGDLS and CDR2 is YYNGEE in the germline V gene. Deletions cut 4 bases from V and 1 base from J, with 10 bases between. The CDR3 runs 14 residues. DNA of the CDR3: TGTGCCAGCAGCCCCCGACTAGGCACAGATACGCAGTATTTT. Translated, it gives CASSPRLGTDTQYF.

This clone has only a few counts. V is TRBV27 and J is TRBJ2-1, with D tentatively TRBD2 (6 bases). V shed 5 bases and J shed 5 bases, with 13 bases lying between them. The CDR3 contains 14 residues. In germline, CDR1 is MNHEY, CDR2 SMNVEV (reference sequence). The CDR3 protein is CASSTRLENNEQFF. The CDR3 DNA is TGTGCCAGCAGTACCAGACTAGAAAACAATGAGCAGTTCTTC.

This chain uses TRBV5-5 with TRBJ1-5; D ambiguous. Trimming left V 0 bases short and J 5 bases short, with 6 bases between. The CDR3 consists of 13 residues. Looked up from germline, CDR1 is SGHKS and CDR2 is YYEKEE (reference sequence). CDR3 sequence (DNA): TGTGCCAGCAGCTTGGGGCAGTATCAGCCCCAGCATTTT. This codes for CASSLGQYQPQHF. Complete variable domain (other parts from reference TRBV5-5 and TRBJ1-5): DAGVTQSPTHLIKTRGQQVTLRCSPISGHKSVSWYQQVLGQGPQFIFQYYEKEERGRGNFPDRFSARQFPNYSSELNVNALLLGDSALYLCASSLGQYQPQHFGDGTRLSIL.

The chain recombines TRBV5-1 with TRBJ2-7; D is ambiguous. The germline V gene encodes CDR1 SGHRS and CDR2 YFSETQ. The V end lost 3 bases, the J end lost 6 bases, and 16 bases lay between the germline ends. The CDR3 has 14 amino acids. Here the CDR3 DNA reads TGCGCCAGCAGCTCACTGGCCCAGCTAGGCGAGCAGTACTTC. It translates to CASSSLAQLGEQYF.

This clone was recorded once. The chain links TRBV19 to TRBJ2-2, with 9 bases identical to TRBD2. The CDR3 runs to 16 residues. V lost 5 bases and J lost 2; bases outside the gene matches: 6. Germline V gives CDR1 LNHDA, CDR2 SQIVND (reference sequence). The CDR3 sequence: CASSAAGTSNTGELFF. Written as DNA, the CDR3 is TGTGCCAGTAGTGCCGCCGGGACTAGCAACACCGGGGAGCTGTTTTTT.

The chain recombines TRBV9 with TRBJ2-3, with 9 bases that match TRBD2. The length of the CDR3 is 14 residues. J lost 5 bases, V lost 0 bases, and 1 base had no gene match. Looked up from germline, CDR1 is SGDLS and CDR2 is YYNGEE. CDR3 sequence reads: CASSVGAGGDTQYF. CDR3 DNA sequence: TGTGCCAGCAGCGTAGGAGCGGGAGGAGATACGCAGTATTTT.

The chain carries TRBV25-1 and TRBJ2-1, with 7 bases matching TRBD2. Trimming cost V 6 bases and J 7 bases; bases outside gene matches: 15. Looked up from germline, CDR1 is MGHDK and CDR2 is SYGVNS. The CDR3 spans 16 residues. The CDR3 is CASSSPGTTAGNEQFF. The CDR3 DNA follows: TGTGCCAGCAGCTCCCCCGGGACTACCGCGGGGAATGAGCAGTTCTTC. Variable domain in full (rest from reference TRBV25-1 and TRBJ2-1): EADIYQTPRYLVIGTGKKITLECSQTMGHDKMYWYQQDPGMELHLIHYSYGVNSTEKGDLSSESTVSRIRTEHFPLTLESARPSHTSQYLCASSSPGTTAGNEQFFGPGTRLTVL.

This chain links TRBV9 with TRBJ2-1; 10 bases agree with TRBD2. This CDR3 region has 14 residues. V dropped 3 bases and J dropped 9; count of bases not matched to a gene: 6. The V gene's germline CDR1 is SGDLS and CDR2 YYNGEE. This CDR3 reads CASSGAGGSGEQFF. Here the CDR3 DNA reads TGTGCCAGCAGCGGAGCGGGAGGGTCGGGTGAGCAGTTCTTC.

The chain links TRBV10-3 to TRBJ2-3, with D possibly TRBD1 on 5 matching bases. Germline-derived CDR1 and CDR2 are ENHRY and SYGVKD. There are 14 residues in the CDR3. Trimming shortened V by 8 bases and J by 2 bases, and 14 bases separated the two germline ends. CDR3 bases: TGTGCCATCGCCGGCCAGGGCCTCACAGATACGCAGTATTTT. This encodes CAIAGQGLTDTQYF.

The V gene is TRBV7-6, the J gene TRBJ2-2, with TRBD1 matching over 7 bases. The germline V gene encodes CDR1 SGHVS and CDR2 FNYEAQ. This CDR3 has 15 amino acids. The J segment lost 0 bases and the V segment lost 5 bases, leaving 3 bases of the junction unmatched. The CDR3 nucleotides are TGTGCCAGCAGCCCCGGGACAGCGAACACCGGGGAGCTGTTTTTT. Protein product: CASSPGTANTGELFF.